Listed here is a single T cell receptor beta chain. Its target is not known. The data were obtained in a study of T cell responses to AZD1222 COVID-19 vaccine. The study's findings and limits: Donors, mostly white British, included more females; clonal diversity was possibly underestimated.

Trimming removed 4 bases from V and 2 bases from J; junction bases left unmatched: 11. There are 16 residues in the CDR3. Germline CDR1 is SGHRS and CDR2 is YFSETQ. The protocol was immunoSEQ multiplex PCR, while the TCRdb copy is restricted to in-frame clones and leaves out a portion. The repertoire holds approximately 120,000 clones, about 89% seen once, with 28% in the top ten. This material consisted of peripheral blood, taken on day 0 of AZD1222 vaccination. The chain recombines TRBV5-1 with TRBJ1-2; 7 bases match TRBD1. This clonotype was obtained from an adult in good health. CDR3 DNA: TGCGCCAGCAGCGGAGGCGATTCGGGACAGAACTATGGCTACACCTTC. This sequence encodes CASSGGDSGQNYGYTF.